Following are 5 T cell receptor beta chains from one sample sequenced in a study of blood T cells in healthy people across ages. Alongside a J-beta primer mix, a sample-barcoded 5' primer served in a second PCR lasting about 7 to 12 cycles. In TCRdb, the 5' RACE reads were re-called with MiXCR into one record per CDR3 protein. The table lists about 1,500,000 distinct CDR3 sequences, 28% of them singletons. The sequencing sample was made of blood. The receptors shown here come from a woman younger than 45 in good health.

The V gene is TRBV6-5, the J gene TRBJ2-5; the D gene is possibly TRBD2 (5 bases). The CDR3 length is 13 residues. V was shortened by 6 bases and J by 5 bases, with 13 bases between the two germline ends. Germline V lookup: CDR1 MNHEY, CDR2 SVGAGI. CDR3 region: CASSPSGWETQYF. The CDR3 bases are TGTGCCAGCAGCCCCAGCGGATGGGAGACCCAGTACTTC.

In the case of this clonotype: This may stem from a read error, because a much larger clone lies one nucleotide away. This chain connects TRBV6-5 to TRBJ2-3, with 9 bases fitting TRBD1. CDR3 length equals 16 residues. V dropped 11 bases and J dropped 3; count of bases not matched to a gene: 15. Germline CDR1 MNHEY, CDR2 SVGAGI. Here the CDR3 reads CACTDAGTGLTDTQYF. CDR3 nucleotides: TGTGCCTGCACCGACGCTGGGACAGGGTTGACAGATACGCAGTATTTT.

The V and J genes are TRBV18 and TRBJ2-5; no firm D call. The closer fit of TRBJ2-7 to the DNA end suggests the J call may be wrong. CDR3 size: 14 residues. The germline V gene has CDR1 KGHSH and CDR2 LQKENI. CDR3 sequence reads: CASSPPTNPYEQYF. The CDR3 DNA reads as TGTGCCAGCTCACCACCTACCAACCCTTACGAGCAGTACTTC.

This clonotype was seen a handful of times. This chain links TRBV7-2 with TRBJ2-1, with 7 nucleotides matching TRBD2. CDR1 SGHTA and CDR2 FQGNSA come from the germline V gene. CDR3 size: 14 residues. Germline trimming cut 5 bases from V and 3 bases from J; bases unmatched to any gene: 4. The DNA for the CDR3 is TGTGCCAGCAGCAAAGCGGGACTCTACAATGAGCAGTTCTTC. Protein sequence: CASSKAGLYNEQFF.

The chain carries TRBV12-3 or TRBV12-4 and TRBJ2-7, with D perhaps matching TRBD1 or TRBD2 (5 bases each). Trimming stripped 7 bases from V and 6 bases from J, with 19 bases between. The CDR3 has 14 residues. This chain's CDR3 is CASTTPGTGGEQYF. CDR3 DNA: TGTGCCAGCACGACCCCCGGGACGGGCGGCGAGCAGTACTTC.